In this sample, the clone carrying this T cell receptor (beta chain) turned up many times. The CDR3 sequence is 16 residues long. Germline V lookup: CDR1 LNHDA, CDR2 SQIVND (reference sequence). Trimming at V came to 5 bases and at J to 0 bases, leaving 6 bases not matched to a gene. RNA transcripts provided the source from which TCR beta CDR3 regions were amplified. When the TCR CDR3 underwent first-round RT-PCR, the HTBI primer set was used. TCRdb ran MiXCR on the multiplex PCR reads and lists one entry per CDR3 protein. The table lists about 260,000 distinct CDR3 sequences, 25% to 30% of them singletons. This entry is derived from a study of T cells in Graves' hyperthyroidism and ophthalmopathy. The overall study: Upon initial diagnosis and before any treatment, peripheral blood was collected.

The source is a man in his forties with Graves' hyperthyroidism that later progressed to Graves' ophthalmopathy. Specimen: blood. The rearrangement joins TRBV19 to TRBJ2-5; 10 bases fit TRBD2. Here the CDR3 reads CASSPGLAAYQETQYF. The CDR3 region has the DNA TGTGCCAGTAGTCCCGGACTAGCGGCGTACCAAGAGACCCAGTACTTC.